These 18 T cell receptor beta chains originate from one sample sequenced in a study of control samples from healthy donors and cancer patients. Using immunoSEQ multiplex PCR, the repertoire was profiled, and TCRdb retains in-frame clones only, with some absent. The repertoire includes some 80,000 clones, 92% of them detected once, and 5.5% to 6.5% sits in the top ten. The source material was blood. The receptor source for this set is a woman aged 55-70 years in good health.

The gene calls are TRBV5-1 and TRBJ1-4; D unclear. V lost 1 base and J 6 bases, leaving 7 bases between the germline ends. This CDR3 is built from 13 residues. The germline V gene has CDR1 SGHRS and CDR2 YFSETQ. The CDR3 reads CASSLITDEKLFF. CDR3 sequence (DNA): TGCGCCAGCAGCTTGATCACAGATGAAAAACTGTTTTTT.

This clone is a singleton in its sample. The chain joins TRBV7-8 to TRBJ1-2; D possibly corresponds to TRBD1 (6 bases). Germline V gene data show CDR1 as SGHVS and CDR2 as FQNEAQ. Trimming took 6 bases from V and 4 from J, leaving 12 bases between them. The length of the CDR3 is 13 residues. As DNA, the CDR3 is TGTGCCAGCAGTCTTGACAGGACCTATGGCTACACCTTC. It encodes CASSLDRTYGYTF.

J is TRBJ2-1 and V is TRBV19; maybe TRBD2 (6 bases). Germline-derived CDR1 and CDR2 are LNHDA and SQIVND (reference sequence). The CDR3 runs 14 residues. V dropped 4 bases and J dropped 8 bases, with 15 bases sitting between them. The CDR3 here is CASSRTIALDEQFF. The CDR3 DNA reads TGTGCCAGTAGTAGGACTATTGCTCTGGATGAGCAGTTCTTC.

The chain links TRBV3-1 (or the pseudogene TRBV3-2) to TRBJ2-2; TRBD2 matches 7 bases. The CDR3 totals 17 residues. Per germline, CDR1 LGHDT and CDR2 YNNKEL (reference sequence). Unmatched junction bases numbered 10, after V lost 4 bases and J lost 2 bases. This CDR3 reads CASSPQALAGNTGELFF. In nucleotides, the CDR3 is TGTGCCAGCAGCCCCCAAGCCTTAGCGGGCAACACCGGGGAGCTGTTTTTT.

This chain uses TRBV3-1 (or the pseudogene TRBV3-2) with TRBJ2-5, with a tentative D call TRBD1 (5 bases). The CDR3 contains 18 residues. Germline lookup yields CDR1 LGHDT and CDR2 YNNKEL (reference sequence). Trimming took off 0 bases at V and 5 bases at J, with 22 bases between the two ends. Here the CDR3 DNA reads TGTGCCAGCAGCCAAGATCAGGGCAGGGCGGCAATTTGGGAGACCCAGTACTTC. Translating gives CASSQDQGRAAIWETQYF.

The chain couples TRBV27 to TRBJ2-7, with 7 bases identical to TRBD2. J lost 2 bases, V lost 10 bases, and 8 bases had no gene match. This CDR3 comprises 13 residues. Germline assignment: CDR1 MNHEY and CDR2 SMNVEV (reference sequence). The CDR3 DNA reads TGTGCCACCTCCCGGGCGGGGGCCTACGAGCAGTACTTC. This encodes CATSRAGAYEQYF.

The chain carries TRBV10-2 and TRBJ2-1; D is perhaps TRBD2 (5 bases). Trimming took 9 bases from V and 9 from J, leaving 15 bases between them. CDR1 and CDR2 from the germline V gene are WSHSY and SAAADI. The CDR3 contains 12 residues. CDR3 DNA: TGCGCCAGTGGGAGACCCGTGGGTGAGCAGTTCTTC. As protein: CASGRPVGEQFF.

The genes are TRBV7-9 and TRBJ2-2; perhaps TRBD2 as D (6 bases). Per the germline V gene, CDR1 is SEHNR and CDR2 is FQNEAQ (reference sequence). The CDR3 length is 15 residues. V gave up 6 bases and J gave up 5 bases, with 16 bases separating them. The CDR3 is CASRFSGPETGELFF. The DNA of the CDR3 is TGTGCCAGCAGGTTTAGCGGCCCCGAGACCGGGGAGCTGTTTTTT.

V gene TRBV10-3 combines with J gene TRBJ1-3; no definite D call. V was pared by 0 bases and J by 8 bases, with 17 bases between. The CDR3 is 16 amino acids. Germline CDR1 ENHRY, CDR2 SYGVKD. This CDR3 reads CAISESKLAGLDTIYF. The CDR3 DNA reads TGTGCCATCAGTGAGTCGAAGCTTGCGGGTTTGGACACCATATATTTT.

J is TRBJ1-1 and V is TRBV28; D is unresolved. This CDR3 spans 12 amino acids. Trimming removed 8 bases from V and 5 bases from J, with 12 bases in between. Per germline, CDR1 MDHEN and CDR2 SYDVKM. CDR3 residues: CASGGEVTEAFF. The CDR3 nucleotides read TGTGCCAGCGGTGGGGAAGTGACTGAAGCTTTCTTT. Based on the CDR3 plus reference TRBV28 and TRBJ1-1, the full variable domain is DVKVTQSSRYLVKRTGEKVFLECVQDMDHENMFWYRQDPGLGLRLIYFSYDVKMKEKGDIPEGYSVSREKKERFSLILESASTNQTSMYLCASGGEVTEAFFGQGTRLTVV.

This clone was recorded only once. The genes are TRBV30 and TRBJ2-3; TRBD2 might be the D (6 bases). V was shortened by 5 bases and J by 0 bases, with 12 bases between the two germline ends. Per germline, CDR1 GTSNPN and CDR2 SVGIG (reference sequence). CDR3 length equals 14 residues. CDR3 residues: CAWGRGGSTDTQYF. For the CDR3, the DNA is TGTGCCTGGGGCCGTGGGGGGAGCACAGATACGCAGTATTTT.

The chain carries TRBV28 and TRBJ1-2; the D gene is possibly TRBD1 (6 bases). Germline V gene data show CDR1 as MDHEN and CDR2 as SYDVKM. Trimming shortened V by 1 base and J by 5 bases, and 11 bases separated the two germline ends. CDR3 length: 14 residues. CDR3 nucleotides: TGTGCCAGCAGTTTATCCGGACAGCCTTATGGCTACACCTTC. Protein sequence: CASSLSGQPYGYTF.

The gene calls are TRBV4-1 and TRBJ1-1; D is ambiguous. The CDR3 spans 15 residues. Germline assignment: CDR1 MGHRA and CDR2 YSYEKL. The germline V and J ends were trimmed by 4 bases and 0 bases, with 12 bases remaining between them. The CDR3 DNA reads as TGCGCCAGCAGCCCCCGACGGAGACTGAACACTGAAGCTTTCTTT. Its translation: CASSPRRRLNTEAFF.

This chain connects TRBV24-1 to TRBJ2-1; D unresolved. Trimming took off 7 bases at V and 10 bases at J, with 13 bases between the two ends. CDR3 length: 12 residues. Germline V gene data show CDR1 as KGHDR and CDR2 as SFDVKD. This chain's CDR3 is CATSHLEQEQFF. CDR3 coding DNA: TGTGCCACCAGCCATCTAGAACAGGAGCAGTTCTTC.

This clone occurred once. As DNA, the CDR3 is TGCGCCAGCAGACCCGAAAGCTCCTACGAGCAGTACTTC. Protein sequence: CASRPESSYEQYF. The chain joins TRBV10-2 to TRBJ2-7; D not certain. Trimming stripped 6 bases from V and 0 bases from J, with 9 bases between. The CDR3 runs to 13 residues. CDR1 is WSHSY and CDR2 is SAAADI in the germline V gene.

The genes are TRBV28 and TRBJ2-7; D perhaps matches TRBD2 (5 bases). The CDR3 consists of 14 residues. V lost 7 bases and J lost 3, with 16 bases in between. Germline V gene sequence: CDR1 MDHEN, CDR2 SYDVKM. The CDR3 protein is CASTRPTRYYEQYF. The CDR3 nucleotides read TGTGCCAGCACCCGGCCCACTAGGTACTACGAGCAGTACTTC.

V and J are TRBV27 and TRBJ1-2, with TRBD1 matching 8 bases. V gave up 6 bases and J gave up 4 bases; unmatched junction bases: 7. The CDR3 runs 14 residues. The germline gives CDR1 MNHEY, CDR2 SMNVEV (reference sequence). CDR3 in DNA: TGTGCCAGCAGGGCCCCGGGACAGGTCTATGGCTACACCTTC. It encodes CASRAPGQVYGYTF.

V and J are TRBV11-2 and TRBJ1-2; a weak D match, TRBD1 (5 bases). In germline, CDR1 is SGHAT, CDR2 FQNNGV. The V end was cut by 5 bases, the J end by 2 bases, with 12 bases between. CDR3 length: 14 amino acids. CDR3 sequence: CASSPEGRNYGYTF. CDR3 bases: TGTGCCAGCAGCCCAGAGGGACGGAACTATGGCTACACCTTC.